Described below is a single TCR beta chain sequence and its context. This record belongs to a study of blood T cell repertoires in COVID-19. Looking at the study overall: Samples of COVID-19 (acute and convalescent) were obtained from the United States, Italy and Spain.

V was trimmed by 0 bases and J by 0 bases, leaving 6 bases between them. Germline V lookup: CDR1 SGHVS, CDR2 FQNEAQ. CDR3 length equals 15 residues. TCRdb's table, derived via immunoSEQ multiplex PCR, lists solely in-frame clones and lacks some. This sample carries about 200,000 clones, approximately 91% of them seen once, and the ten largest clones take around 4.8%. Sample: peripheral blood. The origin of this receptor is a woman aged 35 to 49 with acute or convalescent COVID-19. The genes are TRBV7-8 and TRBJ1-3; D gene unclear. Here the CDR3 reads CASSLAPDSGNTIYF. The CDR3 DNA is TGTGCCAGCAGCTTAGCTCCAGACTCTGGAAACACCATATATTTT.